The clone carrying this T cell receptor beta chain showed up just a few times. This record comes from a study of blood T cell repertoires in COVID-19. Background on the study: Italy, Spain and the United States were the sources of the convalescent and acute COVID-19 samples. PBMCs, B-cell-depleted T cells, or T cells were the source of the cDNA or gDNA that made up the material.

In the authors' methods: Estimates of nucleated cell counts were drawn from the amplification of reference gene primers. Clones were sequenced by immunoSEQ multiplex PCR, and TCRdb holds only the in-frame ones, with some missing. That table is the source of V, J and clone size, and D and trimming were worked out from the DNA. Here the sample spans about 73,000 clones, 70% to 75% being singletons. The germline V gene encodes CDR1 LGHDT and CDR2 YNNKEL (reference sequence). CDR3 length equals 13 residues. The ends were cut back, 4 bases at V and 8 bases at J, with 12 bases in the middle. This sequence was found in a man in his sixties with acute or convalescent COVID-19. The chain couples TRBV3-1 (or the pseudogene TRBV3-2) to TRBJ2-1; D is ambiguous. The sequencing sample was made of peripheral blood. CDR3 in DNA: TGTGCCAGCAGCCTTTCAAGTGGGCATGAGCAGTTCTTC. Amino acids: CASSLSSGHEQFF.